The text below deals with one T cell receptor (beta chain). The antigen remains unidentified. The sample belongs to a study of T cell responses to AZD1222 COVID-19 vaccine. Study-wide points: Along spike, vaccine-associated CD4 TCRs were found throughout, with dominance at 160-218 and 743-854.

Clones were sequenced by immunoSEQ multiplex PCR, and TCRdb holds only the in-frame ones, with some missing. The data contain 85,000 to 130,000 clones, 86% of them singletons. Germline CDR1 and CDR2: LGHDT and YNNKEL (reference sequence). Trimming took 1 base from V and 5 from J; bases not matched to a gene: 6. There are 15 residues in the CDR3. This TCR was recovered from an adult who received the MenACWY meningococcal vaccine as a control. The chain couples TRBV3-1 (or the pseudogene TRBV3-2) to TRBJ2-5; 8 nucleotides match TRBD1. Sequencing was performed on peripheral blood, taken 28 days after the second dose of the MenACWY control vaccine. CDR3 protein: CASSQGQGMWETQYF. Written as DNA, the CDR3 is TGTGCCAGCAGCCAAGGACAGGGGATGTGGGAGACCCAGTACTTC.